These 9 T cell receptor beta chains originate from one sample sequenced in a study of siplizumab effects on memory and regulatory T cells. Only in-frame clones appear in the TCRdb table, and some are missing; sequencing was by immunoSEQ multiplex PCR. The sample records 85,000 to 90,000 clones, approximately 90% being singletons. The sample taken for sequencing was CD4+ T cells sorted from blood. Receptors originate from a human donor in good health.

The J gene is TRBJ2-1, the V gene TRBV4-3; D remains unclear. Deletions cut 4 bases from V and 0 bases from J, with 10 bases between. CDR1 and CDR2 from the germline V gene are LGHNA and YSLEER. This CDR3 is built from 15 residues. CDR3 amino acids: CASSPGPSSYNEQFF. The CDR3, as DNA: TGCGCCAGCAGCCCCGGACCTAGCTCCTACAATGAGCAGTTCTTC.

As DNA, the CDR3 is TGTGCCAGCAGTTCCTCCTTCGGGGGGCGTTCTGCCCACGAGCAGTACTTC. It specifies CASSSSFGGRSAHEQYF. V gene TRBV28 combines with J gene TRBJ2-7, with D maybe TRBD2 (7 bases). The CDR3 spans 17 residues. V was clipped by 4 bases and J by 5 bases, with 24 bases between them. Germline V gives CDR1 MDHEN, CDR2 SYDVKM.

The CDR3 sequence is CASSSTLFANTGELFF. CDR3 coding DNA: TGCGCCAGCAGCTCTACCCTGTTCGCGAACACCGGGGAGCTGTTTTTT. The chain recombines TRBV5-1 with TRBJ2-2; D not certain. The germline gives CDR1 SGHRS, CDR2 YFSETQ. The CDR3 is made up of 16 amino acids. V lost 3 bases and J 0 bases, leaving 12 bases between the germline ends.

The V gene is TRBV14, the J gene TRBJ2-7; 7 bases map to TRBD1. CDR1 and CDR2 from the germline V gene are SGHDN and FVKESK. The CDR3 spans 14 residues. V shed 2 bases and J 5 bases; nucleotides not matched to a gene: 6. The CDR3: CASSQRGRLHEQYF. DNA for the CDR3: TGTGCCAGCAGCCAAAGGGGGCGCCTCCACGAGCAGTACTTC.

This chain uses TRBV27 with TRBJ2-1, with 9 bases matching TRBD2. V was clipped by 6 bases and J by 3 bases; unmatched bases: 12. The CDR3 totals 17 residues. CDR1 is MNHEY and CDR2 is SMNVEV in the germline V gene (reference sequence). The CDR3 sequence is CASRMDMAGGNYNEQFF. DNA for the CDR3: TGTGCCAGCAGGATGGATATGGCGGGAGGGAACTACAATGAGCAGTTCTTC.

The CDR3 loop is CAISVGLAGDEQFF. CDR3 DNA sequence: TGTGCCATCAGTGTGGGGCTAGCGGGAGATGAGCAGTTCTTC. The rearrangement joins TRBV10-3 to TRBJ2-1; 10 positions match TRBD2. Trimming cost V 4 bases and J 8 bases; bases outside gene matches: 5. Germline values: CDR1 ENHRY, CDR2 SYGVKD. CDR3 size: 14 residues.

This sequence joins TRBV7-2 and TRBJ2-2; D gene unclear. Trimming stripped 5 bases from V and 4 bases from J, with 11 bases between. This CDR3 comprises 14 residues. Germline CDR1 and CDR2: SGHTA and FQGNSA. The CDR3 bases are TGTGCCAGCAGCAGTCCCGGACGCACCGGGGAGCTGTTTTTT. Translation gives CASSSPGRTGELFF.

The chain joins TRBV5-1 to TRBJ1-3; D is unresolved. CDR1 and CDR2 (germline): SGHRS, YFSETQ. Trimming left V 2 bases short and J 2 bases short, with 14 bases between. The CDR3 contains 16 residues. CDR3 bases: TGCGCCAGCAGCTTTCAGTCGGCTGGTGCTGGAAACACCATATATTTT. This translates into CASSFQSAGAGNTIYF.

J is TRBJ1-2 and V is TRBV5-1; a weak D match, TRBD1 (6 bases). Trimming removed 1 base from V and 6 bases from J, with 16 bases in between. Germline assignment: CDR1 SGHRS and CDR2 YFSETQ. There are 15 residues in the CDR3. The CDR3 reads CASSLTEGVLHGYTF. Written as DNA, the CDR3 is TGCGCCAGCAGCTTGACGGAGGGGGTACTCCATGGCTACACCTTC.